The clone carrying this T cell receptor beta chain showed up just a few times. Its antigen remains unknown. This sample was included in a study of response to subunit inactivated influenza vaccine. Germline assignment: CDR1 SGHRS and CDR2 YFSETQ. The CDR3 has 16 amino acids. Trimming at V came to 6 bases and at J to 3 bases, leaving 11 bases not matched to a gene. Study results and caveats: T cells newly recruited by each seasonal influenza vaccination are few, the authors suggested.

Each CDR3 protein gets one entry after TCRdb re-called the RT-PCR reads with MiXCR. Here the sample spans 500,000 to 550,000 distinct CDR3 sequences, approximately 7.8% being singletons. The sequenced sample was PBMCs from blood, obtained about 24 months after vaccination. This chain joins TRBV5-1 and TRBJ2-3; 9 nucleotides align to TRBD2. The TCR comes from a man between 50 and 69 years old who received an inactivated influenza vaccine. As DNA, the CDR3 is TGCGCCAGCACGGAGAGTAGTAGCGGGGGTACAGATACGCAGTATTTT. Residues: CASTESSSGGTDTQYF.